This T cell receptor (beta chain) is from a study of low-dose radiotherapy and immunotherapy resistance in tumors. Study overall: Patients were on oral aspirin 300 mg taken daily for four cycles from cycle 1 day 1.

This sample's time point: after trial treatment. Treatment given: LDRT plus nivolumab, ipilimumab, low-dose cyclophosphamide and aspirin (RACIN trial). Donors were treated with nivolumab, ipilimumab, aspirin, and low-dose cyclophosphamide and radiotherapy. This clonotype was seen at least ten times. Both TCRalpha and TCRbeta chains were reverse transcribed with V-gene-specific primers. PCR amplification of the TCRs was performed with Phusion for 20 to 25 PCR cycles, and it relied on a constant-region primer together with a V-primer adapter. A single record per CDR3 protein comes from TCRdb applying MiXCR to the reads. Of tens of thousands of distinct CDR3 sequences in the sample, less than 25% are singletons; the top ten hold around 13%. V was trimmed by 5 bases and J by 0 bases, leaving 10 bases between them. The CDR3 is 15 amino acids. In germline, CDR1 is LNHDA, CDR2 SQIVND (reference sequence).

The chain recombines TRBV19 with TRBJ1-4; no firm D call. The clonotype comes from a female donor with ovarian cancer. Specimen: PBMCs, collected after low-dose radiotherapy plus immunotherapy. CDR3 sequence reads: CASSRPLATNEKLFF. In DNA, the CDR3 is TGTGCCAGTAGTCGACCCCTCGCAACTAATGAAAAACTGTTTTTT.